This T cell receptor beta chain was profiled in a study of molecular identifiers for immune sequencing clone quantification. Bulk TCR libraries were made with methods that had been previously described and with listed TCR primers. TCRdb used MiXCR to reprocess the PCR reads, holding one entry per CDR3 protein. Of around 470,000 distinct CDR3 sequences listed, around 23% are singletons. This CDR3 is built from 17 residues. Trimming removed 2 bases from V and 5 bases from J, with 18 bases in between. Per the germline V gene, CDR1 is ENHRY and CDR2 is SYGVKD. The material sequenced was naive CD8+ T cells from blood, with Jurkat cell RNA spiked in. Stated subset: FACS-sorted CD8+CD4-CCR7+CD45RA+ naive T cells. This sequence originates from a human donor in good health. Some libraries in this study had Jurkat cell RNA spiked in. The chain couples TRBV10-3 to TRBJ2-2; maybe TRBD2 (6 bases). In DNA form, the CDR3 reads TGTGCCATCAGTGAGGAAACGGCGACGGGGGTGACCGGGGAGCTGTTTTTT. Protein product: CAISEETATGVTGELFF.